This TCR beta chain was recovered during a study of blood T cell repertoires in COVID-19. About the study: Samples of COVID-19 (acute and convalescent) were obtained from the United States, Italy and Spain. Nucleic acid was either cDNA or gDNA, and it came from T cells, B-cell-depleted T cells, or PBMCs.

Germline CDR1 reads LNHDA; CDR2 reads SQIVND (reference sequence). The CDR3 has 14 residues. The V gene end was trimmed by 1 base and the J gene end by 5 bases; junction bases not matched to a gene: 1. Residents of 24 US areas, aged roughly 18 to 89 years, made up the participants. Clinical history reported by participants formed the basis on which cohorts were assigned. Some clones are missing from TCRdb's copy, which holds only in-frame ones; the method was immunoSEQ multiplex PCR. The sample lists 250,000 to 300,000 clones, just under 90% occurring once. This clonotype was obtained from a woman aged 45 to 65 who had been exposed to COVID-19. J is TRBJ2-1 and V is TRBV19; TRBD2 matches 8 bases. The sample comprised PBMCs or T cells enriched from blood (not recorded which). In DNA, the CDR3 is TGTGCCAGTAGTATAGGCGGGGGGCACAATGAGCAGTTCTTC. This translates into CASSIGGGHNEQFF.